What follows is one T cell receptor (beta chain) and its context. The sample comes from a study of blood T cell repertoires in COVID-19. Study in general: Researchers got acute and convalescent COVID-19 samples from the United States, Italy and Spain. Sample material is recorded as cDNA or gDNA derived from T cells, B-cell-depleted T cells, or PBMCs.

Methods used by the authors: Scientists estimated how many nucleated cells there were by amplifying reference gene primers. Method: immunoSEQ multiplex PCR; TCRdb's copy keeps in-frame clones and lacks some. The V and J calls and the clone size are those of that table, but D and trimming were determined from the DNA. This table holds around 250,000 clones, approximately 78% found once. After removal of 3 bases from V and 0 bases from J, the junction contained 8 bases not matched to a gene. The germline CDR1 and CDR2 sequences are LNHDA and SQIVND (reference sequence). This CDR3 comprises 17 residues.

The V and J genes are TRBV19 and TRBJ2-4; 7 bases map to TRBD2. The clonotype comes from a woman aged 18 to 35 with acute or convalescent COVID-19. The sample was peripheral blood. The CDR3: CASSMGLAAVAKNIQYF. As DNA, the CDR3 is TGTGCCAGTAGTATGGGGCTAGCGGCCGTAGCCAAAAACATTCAGTACTTC. Combining the CDR3 with reference TRBV19 and TRBJ2-4 gives the whole variable domain DGGITQSPKYLFRKEGQNVTLSCEQNLNHDAMYWYRQDPGQGLRLIYYSQIVNDFQKGDIAEGYSVSREKKESFPLTVTSAQKNPTAFYLCASSMGLAAVAKNIQYFGAGTRLSVL.